A selection of T cell receptor beta chains follows, all from one sample in a study of cytomegalovirus exposure and HLA in healthy donors. The protocol was immunoSEQ multiplex PCR, while the TCRdb copy is restricted to in-frame clones and leaves out a portion. There are tens of thousands of clones in the sample; around 75% occur only once, and approximately 2.1% lies in the top ten. Sequencing was carried out using PBMCs. The receptor source for this set is a man aged 35-49 years in good health and CMV-seronegative. Both conserved end residues are part of each CDR3. A D gene is named only where the DNA matches it firmly. For some rows the clone size is stated as once, few or many, or as a class when expanded; others skip it.

d_gene	v_gene	len	abundance	j_gene	CDR3nt	CDR3aa
-	TRBV7-3	13	-	TRBJ2-3	TGTGCCAGCAGCATTTGGGCGGGAGATACGCAGTATTTT	CASSIWAGDTQYF
TRBD1	TRBV10-3	15	-	TRBJ2-1	TGTGCCATCAGTACAACCGGGACAGGGCCCAATGAGCAGTTCTTC	CAISTTGTGPNEQFF
-	TRBV27	14	few	TRBJ1-4	TGTGCCAGCAGTTTAACGGACTTTAGCGGAAAACTGTTTTTT	CASSLTDFSGKLFF
-	TRBV19	13	-	TRBJ1-2	TGTGCCAGTAGTAGAACAGGGCTCTATGGCTACACCTTC	CASSRTGLYGYTF
TRBD2	TRBV10-2	14	-	TRBJ2-7	TGCGCCAGCAGTTTAGCGGGAGTAGACTACGAGCAGTACTTC	CASSLAGVDYEQYF
TRBD1	TRBV5-6	13	-	TRBJ2-7	TGTGCCAGCAGCTGGGGGACAGGCAACGAGCAGTACTTC	CASSWGTGNEQYF
-	TRBV10-2	16	many	TRBJ1-5	TGCGCCAGCAGTGATAAGGGAGGGGTTGGCAATCAGCCCCAGCATTTT	CASSDKGGVGNQPQHF
TRBD2	TRBV7-2	16	-	TRBJ2-7	TGTGCCAGCAGCTTAAGTATCTTAGCGGGAGGACACGAGCAGTACTTC	CASSLSILAGGHEQYF
-	TRBV27	18	-	TRBJ2-7	TGTGCCAGCAGTTTAGTACCCCCCGGATCGAGACTCTCCTACGAGCAGTACTTC	CASSLVPPGSRLSYEQYF
-	TRBV9	14	once	TRBJ1-1	TGTGCCAGCAGCTCCCAAGCAGGAAGCACTGAAGCTTTCTTT	CASSSQAGSTEAFF
-	TRBV7-3	16	large	TRBJ1-3	TGTGCCAGCAGCTTTCCCCTGAGGAGCTGGGGAAACACCATATATTTT	CASSFPLRSWGNTIYF
-	TRBV6-6	13	-	TRBJ2-7	TGTGCCAGCATTCAACTCTACCCCTACGAGCAGTACTTC	CASIQLYPYEQYF
TRBD2	TRBV7-9	19	-	TRBJ2-7	TGTTCCAGCAGCTTGTCCCCAAGTAGCGGGGGGTATCACTCCTACGAGCAGTACTTC	CSSSLSPSSGGYHSYEQYF
TRBD1	TRBV28	12	-	TRBJ2-1	TGTGCCAGCAGGACAGGGTCCAATGAGCAGTTCTTC	CASRTGSNEQFF
-	TRBV29-1	12	-	TRBJ1-4	TGCAGCGTTGAAGAGGAGGATGAAAAACTGTTTTTT	CSVEEEDEKLFF
-	TRBV5-4	15	once	TRBJ2-5	TGTGCCAGCAGCTTACCGGGACTCACACAAGAGACCCAGTACTTC	CASSLPGLTQETQYF
-	TRBV5-1	15	-	TRBJ1-2	TGCGCCAGCAGCTTCCAAGGGCTGGGAGACTATGGCTACACCTTC	CASSFQGLGDYGYTF
TRBD1	TRBV7-9	15	few	TRBJ1-2	TGTGCCAGCAGCCCTCCGGGACAGGGGGCGACTGGCTACACCTTC	CASSPPGQGATGYTF
TRBD2	TRBV5-1	15	-	TRBJ2-1	TGCGCCAGCAGCTTTAGCGGGGGCGCCTACAATGAGCAGTTCTTC	CASSFSGGAYNEQFF
-	TRBV5-4	14	-	TRBJ2-1	TGTGCCAGCAGCTTTATCGGTGGCCGAGGTGAGCAGTTCTTC	CASSFIGGRGEQFF
-	TRBV9	16	-	TRBJ2-2	TGTGCCAGCAGCAGGCGGCTGATGATGAACACCGGGGAGCTGTTTTTT	CASSRRLMMNTGELFF
TRBD1	TRBV10-3	13	-	TRBJ1-1	TGTGCCATCAGTATACAGGGGGGCACTGAAGCTTTCTTT	CAISIQGGTEAFF
TRBD1	TRBV19	13	-	TRBJ1-1	TGTGCCAGTAGTTTATCCCGGGACAGAAAAGCTTTCTTT	CASSLSRDRKAFF